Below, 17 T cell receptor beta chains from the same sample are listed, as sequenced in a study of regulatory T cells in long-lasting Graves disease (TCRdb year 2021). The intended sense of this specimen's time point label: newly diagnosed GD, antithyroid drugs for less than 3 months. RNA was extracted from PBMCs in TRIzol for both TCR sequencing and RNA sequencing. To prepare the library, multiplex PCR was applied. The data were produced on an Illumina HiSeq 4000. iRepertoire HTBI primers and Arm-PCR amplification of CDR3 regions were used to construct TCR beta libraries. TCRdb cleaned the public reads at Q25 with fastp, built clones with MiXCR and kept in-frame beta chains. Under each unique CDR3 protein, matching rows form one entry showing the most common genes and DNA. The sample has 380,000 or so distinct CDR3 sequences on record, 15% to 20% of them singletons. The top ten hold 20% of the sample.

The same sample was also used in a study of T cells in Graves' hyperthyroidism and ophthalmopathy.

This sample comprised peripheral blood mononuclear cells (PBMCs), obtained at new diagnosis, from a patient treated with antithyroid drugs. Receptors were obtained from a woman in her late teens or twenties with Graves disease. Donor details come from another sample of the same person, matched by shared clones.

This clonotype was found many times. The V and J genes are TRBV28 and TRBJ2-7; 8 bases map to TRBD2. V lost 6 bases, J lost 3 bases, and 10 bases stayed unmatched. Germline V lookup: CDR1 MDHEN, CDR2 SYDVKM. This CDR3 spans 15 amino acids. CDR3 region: CASRDMKGLGYEQYF. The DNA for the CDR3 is TGTGCCAGCAGAGATATGAAGGGACTAGGCTACGAGCAGTACTTC.

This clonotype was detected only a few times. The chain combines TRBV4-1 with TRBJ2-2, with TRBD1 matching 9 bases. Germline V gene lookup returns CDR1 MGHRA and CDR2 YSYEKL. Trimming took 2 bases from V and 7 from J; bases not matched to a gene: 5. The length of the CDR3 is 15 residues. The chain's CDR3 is CASSQTGQGHGELFF. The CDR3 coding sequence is TGCGCCAGCAGCCAAACGGGACAGGGTCACGGGGAGCTGTTTTTT.

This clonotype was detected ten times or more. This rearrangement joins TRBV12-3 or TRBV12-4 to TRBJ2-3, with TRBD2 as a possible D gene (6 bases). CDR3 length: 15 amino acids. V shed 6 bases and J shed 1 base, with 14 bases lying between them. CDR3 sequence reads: CASSGGRFRTDTQYF. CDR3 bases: TGTGCCAGCAGCGGGGGACGATTTCGCACAGATACGCAGTATTTT.

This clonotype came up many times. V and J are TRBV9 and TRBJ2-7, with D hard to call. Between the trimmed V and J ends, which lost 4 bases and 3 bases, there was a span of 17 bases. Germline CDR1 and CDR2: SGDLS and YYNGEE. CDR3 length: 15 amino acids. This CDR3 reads CASSTLADPFYEQYF. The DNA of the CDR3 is TGTGCCAGCAGCACCCTGGCGGATCCCTTCTACGAGCAGTACTTC.

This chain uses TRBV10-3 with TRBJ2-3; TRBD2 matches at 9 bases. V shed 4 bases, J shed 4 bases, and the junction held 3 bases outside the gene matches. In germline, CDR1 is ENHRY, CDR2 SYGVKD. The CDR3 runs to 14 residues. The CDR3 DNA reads TGTGCCATCAGTGGGCGGGAGGGCCCAGATACGCAGTATTTT. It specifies CAISGREGPDTQYF.

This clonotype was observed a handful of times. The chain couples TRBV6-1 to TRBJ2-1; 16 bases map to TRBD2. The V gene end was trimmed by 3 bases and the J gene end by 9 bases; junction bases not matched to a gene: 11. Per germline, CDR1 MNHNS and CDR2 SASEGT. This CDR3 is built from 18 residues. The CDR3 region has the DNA TGTGCCAGCAGTGACTTTCCCGGGACTAGCGGGGGGGCGATTGAGCAGTTCTTC. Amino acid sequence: CASSDFPGTSGGAIEQFF.

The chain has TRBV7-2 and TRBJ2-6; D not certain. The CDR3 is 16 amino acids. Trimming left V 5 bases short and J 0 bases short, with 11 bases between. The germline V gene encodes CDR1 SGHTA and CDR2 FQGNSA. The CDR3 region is CASSRPVRSGANVLTF. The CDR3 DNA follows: TGTGCCAGCAGCCGTCCGGTTCGCTCTGGGGCCAACGTCCTGACTTTC.

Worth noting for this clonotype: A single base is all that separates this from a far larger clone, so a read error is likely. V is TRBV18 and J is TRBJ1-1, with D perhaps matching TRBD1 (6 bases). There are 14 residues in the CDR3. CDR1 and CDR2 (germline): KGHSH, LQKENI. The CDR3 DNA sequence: TGTGCCAGCAGTGGACAGCGGGGAGACACTGAAGCTATCTTT. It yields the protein CASSGQRGDTEAIF.

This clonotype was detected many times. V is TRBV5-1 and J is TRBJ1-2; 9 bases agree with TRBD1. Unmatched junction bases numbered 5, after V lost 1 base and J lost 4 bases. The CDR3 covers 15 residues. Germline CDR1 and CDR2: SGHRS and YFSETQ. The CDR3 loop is CASSLKTGGSYGYTF. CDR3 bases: TGCGCCAGCAGCTTGAAGACAGGGGGATCCTATGGCTACACCTTC.

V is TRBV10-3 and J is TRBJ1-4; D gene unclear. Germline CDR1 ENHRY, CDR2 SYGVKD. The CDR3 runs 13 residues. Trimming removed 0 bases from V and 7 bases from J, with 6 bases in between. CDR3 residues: CAISESRFEKLFF. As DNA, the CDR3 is TGTGCCATCAGTGAGTCGAGATTTGAAAAACTGTTTTTT.

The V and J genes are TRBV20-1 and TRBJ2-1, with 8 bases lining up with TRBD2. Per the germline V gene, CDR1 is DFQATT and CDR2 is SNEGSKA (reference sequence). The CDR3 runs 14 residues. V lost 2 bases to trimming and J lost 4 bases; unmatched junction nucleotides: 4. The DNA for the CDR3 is TGCAGTGCTAGACCTAGCGGGCGGTACAATGAGCAGTTCTTC. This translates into CSARPSGRYNEQFF.

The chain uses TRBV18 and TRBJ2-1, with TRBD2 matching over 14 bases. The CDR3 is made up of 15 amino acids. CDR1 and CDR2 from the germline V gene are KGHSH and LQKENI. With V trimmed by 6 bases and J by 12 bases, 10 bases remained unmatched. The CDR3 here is CASSRGTSGSTGQFF. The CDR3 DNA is TGTGCCAGCTCCCGGGGGACTAGCGGGAGTACGGGGCAGTTCTTC.

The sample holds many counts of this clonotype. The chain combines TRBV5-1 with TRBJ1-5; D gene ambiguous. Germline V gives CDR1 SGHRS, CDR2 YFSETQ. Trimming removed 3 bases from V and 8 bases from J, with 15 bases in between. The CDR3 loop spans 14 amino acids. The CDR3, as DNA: TGCGCCAGCAGCTCAACGCCGGAGGCGGAGCCCCAGCATTTT. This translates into CASSSTPEAEPQHF.

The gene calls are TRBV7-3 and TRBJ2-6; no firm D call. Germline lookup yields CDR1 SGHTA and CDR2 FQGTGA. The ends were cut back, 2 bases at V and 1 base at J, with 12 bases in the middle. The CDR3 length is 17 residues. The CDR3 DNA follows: TGTGCCAGCAGCTTAGTAGGGCCTCTGTCTGGGGCCAACGTCCTGACTTTC. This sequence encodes CASSLVGPLSGANVLTF.

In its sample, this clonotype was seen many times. CDR3 coding DNA: TGTGCCATCAGTGATGGTGTGGACAGGGGGCTCGCTGGGGCCAACGTCCTGACTTTC. Amino acid sequence: CAISDGVDRGLAGANVLTF. This sequence joins TRBV10-3 and TRBJ2-6; 11 nucleotides line up with TRBD1. CDR3 length: 19 residues. Looked up from germline, CDR1 is ENHRY and CDR2 is SYGVKD. V shed 3 bases, J shed 2 bases, and the junction held 9 bases outside the gene matches.

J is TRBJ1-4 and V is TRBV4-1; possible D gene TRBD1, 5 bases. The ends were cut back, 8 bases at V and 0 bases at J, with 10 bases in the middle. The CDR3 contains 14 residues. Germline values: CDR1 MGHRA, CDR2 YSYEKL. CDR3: CASGGGATNEKLFF. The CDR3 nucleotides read TGCGCCAGCGGGGGGGGGGCAACTAATGAAAAACTGTTTTTT.

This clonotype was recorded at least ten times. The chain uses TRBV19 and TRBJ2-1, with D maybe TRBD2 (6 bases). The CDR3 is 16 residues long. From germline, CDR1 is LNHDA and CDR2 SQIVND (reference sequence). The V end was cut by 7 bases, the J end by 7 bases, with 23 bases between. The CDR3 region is CASTAGRRSSGNEQFF. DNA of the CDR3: TGTGCCAGTACCGCGGGACGGAGGTCGTCTGGTAATGAGCAGTTCTTC.